A selection of T cell receptor beta chains follows, all from one sample in a study of blood T cells in healthy people across ages. TCRdb reprocessed the 5' RACE reads via MiXCR and lists one record per CDR3 protein. The sample has about 940,000 distinct CDR3 sequences, roughly 52% seen once. The sequenced material came from blood. The receptors were gathered from a man between 25 and 39 years old in good health. Each CDR3 is given with its conserved first and last residue. A D gene is named only where the DNA matches it firmly. Not every row has a clone size; where given, it reads once, few, many or a size class.

>TRBV7-2|NA|NA|TRBJ2-7
CASSLGLHSYEQYF
TGTGCCAGCAGCTTAGGCCTGCATTCCTACGAGCAGTACTTC
>TRBV27|NA|NA|TRBJ1-6
CASSLSAAADSPLHF
TGTGCCAGCAGTTTATCGGCGGCTGCTGATTCACCCCTCCACTTT
>TRBV5-1|NA|NA|TRBJ2-5
CASSLGPGDQETQYF
TGCGCCAGCAGCTTGGGGCCGGGGGATCAAGAGACCCAGTACTTC
>TRBV10-3|NA|NA|TRBJ1-2
CAISTQEKSQGGYTF
TGTGCCATCAGTACACAGGAGAAGTCACAGGGTGGCTACACCTTC
>TRBV7-2|NA|few|TRBJ2-1
CASSLVFIRGAWNEQFF
TGTGCCAGCAGCTTAGTGTTCATCAGGGGCGCTTGGAATGAGCAGTTCTTC
>TRBV6-6|NA|NA|TRBJ1-1
CASSYPSRAVVNTEAFF
TGTGCCAGCAGTTATCCATCCAGGGCGGTGGTGAACACTGAAGCTTTCTTT
>TRBV7-9|TRBD1|few|TRBJ2-1
CASSFLGQGLDEQFF
TGTGCCAGCAGCTTTCTAGGACAGGGCCTCGATGAGCAGTTCTTC
>TRBV5-5|NA|few|TRBJ2-7
CASSLAAGREQYF
TGTGCCAGCAGCTTAGCCGCGGGGCGCGAGCAGTACTTC
>TRBV12-3/TRBV12-4|TRBD1|NA|TRBJ1-5
CASSPGDRGVQPQHF
TGTGCCAGCAGCCCAGGGGACAGAGGAGTTCAGCCCCAGCATTTT
>TRBV6-6|TRBD1|NA|TRBJ1-4
CASGAGGGNEKLFF
TGTGCCAGCGGTGCAGGGGGAGGAAACGAAAAACTGTTTTTT
>TRBV12-3/TRBV12-4|TRBD2|NA|TRBJ2-3
CASSFASGGTDTQYF
TGTGCCAGCAGTTTTGCTAGCGGGGGAACAGATACGCAGTATTTT
>TRBV29-1|NA|NA|TRBJ2-1
CSVVSGTSYNEQFF
TGCAGCGTTGTCTCCGGCACATCCTACAATGAGCAGTTCTTC
>TRBV29-1|TRBD1|NA|TRBJ2-7
CSVEESFGFQGAEQYF
TGCAGCGTTGAAGAAAGTTTCGGTTTCCAGGGGGCCGAGCAGTACTTC
>TRBV5-1|NA|NA|TRBJ2-7
CASSLDPSNYEQYF
TGCGCCAGCAGCTTGGATCCTAGTAACTACGAGCAGTACTTC
>TRBV27|NA|once|TRBJ1-5
CAGSSRPGQPQHF
TGTGCCGGCAGTTCCCGACCGGGACAGCCCCAGCATTTT
>TRBV7-3|TRBD1|NA|TRBJ1-2
CASSPKIKTGGSDYGYTF
TGTGCCAGCAGCCCTAAGATTAAGACAGGGGGTTCGGACTATGGCTACACCTTC
>TRBV5-1|TRBD1|few|TRBJ2-5
CASSPHGTGDQETQYF
TGCGCCAGCAGCCCTCACGGGACAGGGGACCAAGAGACCCAGTACTTC
>TRBV7-2|TRBD2|NA|TRBJ2-3
CASSIWGGTNTDTQYF
TGTGCCAGCAGCATATGGGGGGGAACAAACACAGATACGCAGTATTTT
>TRBV20-1|NA|NA|TRBJ1-1
CSAPDRMNTEAFF
TGCAGTGCCCCGGACAGAATGAACACTGAAGCTTTCTTT
>TRBV12-3/TRBV12-4|TRBD1|NA|TRBJ2-5
CASSLTEGALETQYF
TGTGCCAGCAGTTTAACAGAGGGGGCCTTGGAGACCCAGTACTTC
>TRBV3-1|NA|NA|TRBJ1-1
CASSRVEGNTEAFF
TGTGCCAGCAGCCGCGTTGAGGGAAACACTGAAGCTTTCTTT
>TRBV2|NA|NA|TRBJ2-7
CASSEQPPNWSSYEQYF
TGTGCCAGCAGTGAACAACCACCGAACTGGAGCTCCTACGAGCAGTACTTC
>TRBV20-1|TRBD2|NA|TRBJ2-1
CSARMTSGLKDEQFF
TGCAGTGCTAGAATGACTAGCGGGCTCAAGGATGAGCAGTTCTTC
>TRBV7-2|NA|NA|TRBJ2-3
CASSLGPPPTDTQYF
TGTGCCAGCAGCTTAGGTCCACCCCCCACAGATACGCAGTATTTT
>TRBV29-1|TRBD2|few|TRBJ2-1
CSGGLAGDSYNEQFF
TGCAGCGGGGGACTAGCGGGGGACTCCTACAATGAGCAGTTCTTC
>TRBV7-9|TRBD1|NA|TRBJ1-1
CASSLAWTGRRGMNTEAFF
TGTGCCAGCAGCTTAGCGTGGACAGGGCGTAGGGGAATGAACACTGAAGCTTTCTTT
>TRBV30|TRBD2|NA|TRBJ2-5
CAWDPGTSGGSKQYF
TGTGCCTGGGATCCCGGGACTAGCGGGGGGTCTAAGCAGTACTTC
>TRBV7-9|TRBD1|NA|TRBJ2-2
CASSPLTGGLGELFF
TGTGCCAGCAGTCCTCTAACAGGGGGCCTGGGGGAGCTGTTTTTT
>TRBV20-1|NA|NA|TRBJ1-4
CSARLHLEKLFF
TGCAGTGCTAGACTCCACCTTGAAAAACTGTTTTTT
>TRBV29-1|NA|NA|TRBJ1-2
CSVEEHSNYGYTF
TGCAGCGTTGAAGAGCATTCGAACTATGGCTACACCTTC
>TRBV14|NA|NA|TRBJ2-2
CASSPTANTGELFF
TGTGCCAGCAGCCCGACAGCGAACACCGGGGAGCTGTTTTTT
>TRBV20-1|NA|NA|TRBJ2-4
CSARDNRARGRIYQYF
TGCAGTGCTAGAGATAATAGGGCCAGAGGACGGATCTATCAGTACTTC
>TRBV7-9|NA|NA|TRBJ2-3
CASTLTRGRTDTQYF
TGTGCCAGCACCCTGACTAGGGGGAGGACAGATACGCAGTATTTT
>TRBV6-4|NA|NA|TRBJ2-3
CTSSDGAGSTDTQYF
TGTACCAGCAGCGACGGGGCGGGGAGTACAGATACGCAGTATTTT
>TRBV6-2/TRBV6-3|NA|few|TRBJ2-1
CASSINDMFPYNEQFF
TGTGCCAGCAGTATTAACGACATGTTCCCCTACAATGAGCAGTTCTTC
>TRBV18|NA|NA|TRBJ1-1
CASSPRQLNTEAFF
TGTGCCAGCTCACCACGACAGCTGAACACTGAAGCTTTCTTT
>TRBV4-3|NA|NA|TRBJ2-2
CASSQGPGTGELFF
TGCGCCAGCAGCCAAGGCCCGGGTACCGGGGAGCTGTTTTTT
>TRBV29-1|NA|few|TRBJ1-1
CSAEGQAATEAFF
TGCAGCGCCGAGGGACAAGCGGCCACTGAAGCTTTCTTT
>TRBV24-1|NA|NA|TRBJ2-7
CATSDTPYSYNEQYF
TGTGCCACCAGTGATACCCCCTACTCCTACAATGAGCAGTACTTC
>TRBV30|NA|few|TRBJ2-1
CAWDAQSNEQFF
TGTGCCTGGGACGCACAGAGCAATGAGCAGTTCTTC
>TRBV15|NA|few|TRBJ1-5
CATSSARSQPQHF
TGTGCCACCAGCAGCGCCCGGAGTCAGCCCCAGCATTTT
>TRBV3-1|NA|NA|TRBJ1-6
CASSQENRLSPLHF
TGTGCCAGCAGCCAAGAAAACAGGCTTTCACCCCTCCACTTT
>TRBV4-3|TRBD1|NA|TRBJ2-3
CASSRKTGGRPDTQYF
TGCGCCAGCAGCCGAAAGACAGGGGGGCGGCCAGATACGCAGTATTTT
>TRBV7-9|NA|NA|TRBJ1-1
CASSLEAVNTEAFF
TGTGCCAGCAGCTTAGAGGCGGTGAACACTGAAGCTTTCTTT
>TRBV20-1|TRBD2|NA|TRBJ2-7
CSARGGKVYEQYF
TGCAGTGCTAGGGGAGGGAAGGTCTACGAGCAGTACTTC
>TRBV3-1|NA|few|TRBJ2-7
CASSLPRPDSYEQYF
TGTGCCAGCAGCCTCCCCAGGCCGGATTCCTACGAGCAGTACTTC
>TRBV6-2/TRBV6-3|TRBD2|NA|TRBJ2-5
CASSKLATAGTQYF
TGTGCCAGCAGCAAACTAGCGACCGCCGGGACCCAGTACTTC
>TRBV6-5|TRBD1|NA|TRBJ2-5
CASSYGDRQETQYF
TGTGCCAGCAGTTATGGGGACAGACAAGAGACCCAGTACTTC
>TRBV20-1|NA|NA|TRBJ2-7
CSARDAGLLEQYF
TGCAGTGCTAGAGATGCAGGCCTTTTGGAGCAGTACTTC
>TRBV6-2/TRBV6-3|TRBD1|NA|TRBJ2-7
CASSYGTGGFEQYF
TGTGCCAGCAGTTACGGGACAGGGGGCTTTGAGCAGTACTTC
>TRBV4-3|TRBD2|NA|TRBJ2-3
CASSPTSGGKSDTQYF
TGCGCCAGCAGCCCGACTAGCGGGGGGAAATCAGATACGCAGTATTTT
>TRBV4-1|TRBD1|NA|TRBJ1-1
CASRGTGEAFF
TGCGCCAGCAGAGGGACAGGGGAAGCTTTCTTT